The sequence of this T cell receptor (beta chain) was determined in a study of control samples from healthy donors and cancer patients. The assay was immunoSEQ multiplex PCR, and TCRdb's table has in-frame clones only and misses some. The sample yields around 70,000 clones, 80% to 90% seen once. Germline CDR1 is SGHAT and CDR2 is FQNNGV. V was clipped by 1 base and J by 7 bases; unmatched bases: 2. The CDR3 totals 14 residues. This sequence was found in a woman aged 45-65 years with head and neck cancer. Input material: PBMCs. The chain carries TRBV11-2 and TRBJ1-4; 8 nucleotides align to TRBD1. The CDR3 loop is CASSLGQGIEKLFF. The CDR3 nucleotides read TGTGCCAGCAGCTTAGGACAGGGGATTGAAAAACTGTTTTTT.